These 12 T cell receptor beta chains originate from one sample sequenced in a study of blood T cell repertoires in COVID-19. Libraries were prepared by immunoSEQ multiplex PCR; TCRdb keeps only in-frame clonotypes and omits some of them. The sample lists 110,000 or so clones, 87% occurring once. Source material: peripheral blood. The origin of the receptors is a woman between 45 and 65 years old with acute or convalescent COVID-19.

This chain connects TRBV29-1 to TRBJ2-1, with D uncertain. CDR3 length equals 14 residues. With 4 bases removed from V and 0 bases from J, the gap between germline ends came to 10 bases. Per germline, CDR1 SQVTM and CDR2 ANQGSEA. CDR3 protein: CSVVRPSSYNEQFF. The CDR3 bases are TGCAGCGTTGTCCGGCCTAGCTCCTACAATGAGCAGTTCTTC.

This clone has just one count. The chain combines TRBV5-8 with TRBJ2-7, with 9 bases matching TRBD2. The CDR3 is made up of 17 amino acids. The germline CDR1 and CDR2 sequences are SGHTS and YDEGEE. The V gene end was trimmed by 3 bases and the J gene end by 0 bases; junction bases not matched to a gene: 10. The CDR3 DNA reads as TGTGCCAGCAGCTACACCGGGACTAGCAGAATCTCCTACGAGCAGTACTTC. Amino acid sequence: CASSYTGTSRISYEQYF.

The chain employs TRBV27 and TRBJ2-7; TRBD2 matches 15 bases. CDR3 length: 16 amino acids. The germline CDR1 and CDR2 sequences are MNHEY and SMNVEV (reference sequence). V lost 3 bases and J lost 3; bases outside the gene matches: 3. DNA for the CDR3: TGTGCCAGCAGTTTTGGGACTAGCGGGAGGTTCTACGAGCAGTACTTC. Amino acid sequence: CASSFGTSGRFYEQYF.

DNA for the CDR3: TGTGCCAGCCTCCAAGAAAGGGGTGCGGCGAGGGAGCAGTACTTC. It encodes CASLQERGAAREQYF. The gene calls are TRBV6-5 and TRBJ2-7; maybe TRBD1 (5 bases). Germline CDR1 MNHEY, CDR2 SVGAGI. The CDR3 consists of 15 residues. Trimming removed 8 bases at V and 7 bases at J, with 24 bases between.

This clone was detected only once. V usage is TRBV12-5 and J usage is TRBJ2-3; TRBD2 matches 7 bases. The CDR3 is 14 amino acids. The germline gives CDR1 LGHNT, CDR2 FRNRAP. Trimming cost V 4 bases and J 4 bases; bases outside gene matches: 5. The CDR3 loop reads CASGSTGRADTQYF. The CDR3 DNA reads TGTGCTAGTGGTTCTACGGGGAGGGCAGATACGCAGTATTTT.

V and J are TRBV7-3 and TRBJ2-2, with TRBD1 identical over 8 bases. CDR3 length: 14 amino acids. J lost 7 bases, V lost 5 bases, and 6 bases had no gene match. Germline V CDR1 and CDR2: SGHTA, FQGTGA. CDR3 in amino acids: CASSASGGDGELFF. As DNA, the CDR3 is TGTGCCAGCAGCGCCTCAGGGGGCGACGGGGAGCTGTTTTTT.

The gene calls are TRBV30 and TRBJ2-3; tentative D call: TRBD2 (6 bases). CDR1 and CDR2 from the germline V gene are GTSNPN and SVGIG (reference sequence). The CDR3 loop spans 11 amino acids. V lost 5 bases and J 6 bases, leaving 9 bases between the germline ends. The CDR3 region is CAWALADTQYF. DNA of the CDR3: TGTGCCTGGGCTCTAGCGGATACGCAGTATTTT.

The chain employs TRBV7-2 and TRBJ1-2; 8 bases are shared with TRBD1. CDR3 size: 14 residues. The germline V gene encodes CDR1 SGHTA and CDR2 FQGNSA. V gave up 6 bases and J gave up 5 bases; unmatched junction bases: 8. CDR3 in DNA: TGTGCCAGCAGTCTACAACAGGGGGGGTATGGCTACACCTTC. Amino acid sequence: CASSLQQGGYGYTF.

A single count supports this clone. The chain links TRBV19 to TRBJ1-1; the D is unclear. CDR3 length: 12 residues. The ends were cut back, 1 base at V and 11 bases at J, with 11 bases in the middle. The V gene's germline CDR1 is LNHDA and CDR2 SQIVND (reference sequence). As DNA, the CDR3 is TGTGCCAGTAGTATAGGTACGGTGGAGGCTTTCTTT. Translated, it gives CASSIGTVEAFF.

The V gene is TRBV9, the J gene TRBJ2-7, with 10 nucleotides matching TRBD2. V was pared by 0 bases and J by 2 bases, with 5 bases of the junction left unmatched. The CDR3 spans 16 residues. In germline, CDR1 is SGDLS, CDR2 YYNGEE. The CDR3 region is CASSVGPSGGAYEQYF. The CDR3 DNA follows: TGTGCCAGCAGCGTAGGACCCAGCGGGGGGGCCTACGAGCAGTACTTC.

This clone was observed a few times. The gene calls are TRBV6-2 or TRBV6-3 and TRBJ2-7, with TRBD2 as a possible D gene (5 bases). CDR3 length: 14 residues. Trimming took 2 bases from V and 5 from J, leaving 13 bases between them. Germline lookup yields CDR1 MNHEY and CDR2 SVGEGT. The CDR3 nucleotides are TGTGCCAGCAGTTACCGACCGGACGGGGACGAGCAGTACTTC. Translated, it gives CASSYRPDGDEQYF.

The CDR3 spells CASSSFGQGAKGYTF. The CDR3 coding sequence is TGCGCCAGCAGCTCTTTCGGACAGGGGGCGAAAGGCTACACCTTC. The V call is TRBV5-1, the J call TRBJ1-2, with TRBD1 matching 11 bases. Germline lookup yields CDR1 SGHRS and CDR2 YFSETQ. The V and J ends lost 3 bases and 8 bases, in that order; junction bases with no gene match: 9. The CDR3 is made up of 15 amino acids.